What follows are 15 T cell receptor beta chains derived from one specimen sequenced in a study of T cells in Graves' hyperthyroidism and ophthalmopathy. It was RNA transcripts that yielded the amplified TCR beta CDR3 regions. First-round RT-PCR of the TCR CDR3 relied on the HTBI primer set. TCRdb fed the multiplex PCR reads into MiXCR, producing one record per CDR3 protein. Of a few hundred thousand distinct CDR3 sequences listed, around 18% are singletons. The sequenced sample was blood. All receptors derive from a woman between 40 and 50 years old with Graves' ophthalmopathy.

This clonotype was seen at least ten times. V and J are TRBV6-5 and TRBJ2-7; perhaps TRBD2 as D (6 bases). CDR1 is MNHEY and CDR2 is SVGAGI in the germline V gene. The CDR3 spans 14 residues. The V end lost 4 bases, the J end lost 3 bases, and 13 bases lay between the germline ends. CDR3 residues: CASSCSGDHYEQYF. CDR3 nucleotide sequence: TGTGCCAGCAGTTGCTCGGGGGACCACTACGAGCAGTACTTC.

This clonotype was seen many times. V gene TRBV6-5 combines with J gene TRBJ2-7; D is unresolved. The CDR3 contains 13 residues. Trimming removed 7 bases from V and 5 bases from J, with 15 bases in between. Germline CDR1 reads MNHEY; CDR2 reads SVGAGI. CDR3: CASIRDTPHEQYF. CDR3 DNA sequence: TGTGCCAGCATTCGCGATACGCCCCACGAGCAGTACTTC.

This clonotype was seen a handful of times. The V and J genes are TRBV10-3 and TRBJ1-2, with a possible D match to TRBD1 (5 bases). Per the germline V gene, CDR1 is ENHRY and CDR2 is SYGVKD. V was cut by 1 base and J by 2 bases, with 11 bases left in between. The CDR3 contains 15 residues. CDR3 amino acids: CAISELMTVNYGYTF. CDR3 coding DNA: TGTGCCATCAGTGAGTTGATGACAGTGAACTATGGCTACACCTTC.

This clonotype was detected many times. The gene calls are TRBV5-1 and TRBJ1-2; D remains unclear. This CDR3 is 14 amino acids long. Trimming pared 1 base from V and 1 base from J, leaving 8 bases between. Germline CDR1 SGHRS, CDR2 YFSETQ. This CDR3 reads CASSLKASNYGYTF. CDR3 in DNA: TGCGCCAGCAGCTTGAAGGCCAGTAACTATGGCTACACCTTC.

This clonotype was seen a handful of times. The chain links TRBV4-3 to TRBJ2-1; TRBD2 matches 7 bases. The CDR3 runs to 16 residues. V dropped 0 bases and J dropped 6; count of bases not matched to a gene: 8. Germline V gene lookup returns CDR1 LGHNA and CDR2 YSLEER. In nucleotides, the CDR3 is TGCGCCAGCAGCCAAGATGCGGGAGTTAGGAGCAATGAGCAGTTCTTC. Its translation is CASSQDAGVRSNEQFF.

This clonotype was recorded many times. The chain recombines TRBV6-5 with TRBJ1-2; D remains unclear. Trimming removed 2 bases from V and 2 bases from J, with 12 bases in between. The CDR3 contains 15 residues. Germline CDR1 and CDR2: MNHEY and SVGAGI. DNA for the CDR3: TGTGCCAGCAGTTACGGTCGGCTAGAGAACTATGGCTACACCTTC. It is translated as CASSYGRLENYGYTF.

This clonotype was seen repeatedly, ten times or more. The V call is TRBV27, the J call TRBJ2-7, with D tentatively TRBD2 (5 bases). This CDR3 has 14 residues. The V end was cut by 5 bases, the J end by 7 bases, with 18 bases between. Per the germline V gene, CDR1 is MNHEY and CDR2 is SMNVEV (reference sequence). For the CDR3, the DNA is TGTGCCAGCAGTCCGACAACTGGACGGAGGGAGCAGTACTTC. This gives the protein CASSPTTGRREQYF.

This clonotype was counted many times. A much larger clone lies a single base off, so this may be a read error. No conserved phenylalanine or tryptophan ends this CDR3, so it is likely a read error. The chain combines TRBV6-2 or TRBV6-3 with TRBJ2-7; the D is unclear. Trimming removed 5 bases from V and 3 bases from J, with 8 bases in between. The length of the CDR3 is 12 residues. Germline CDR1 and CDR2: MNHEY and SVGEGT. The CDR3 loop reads CASSDGYYEQYL. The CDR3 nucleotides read TGTGCCAGCAGTGACGGATACTACGAGCAGTACCTC.

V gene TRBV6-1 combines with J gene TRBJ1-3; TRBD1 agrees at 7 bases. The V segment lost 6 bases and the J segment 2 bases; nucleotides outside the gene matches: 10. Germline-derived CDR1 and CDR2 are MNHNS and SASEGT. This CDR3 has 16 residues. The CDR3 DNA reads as TGTGCCAGCAGATCCAGGGGGTGGAGTGCTGGAAACACCATATATTTT. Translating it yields CASRSRGWSAGNTIYF.

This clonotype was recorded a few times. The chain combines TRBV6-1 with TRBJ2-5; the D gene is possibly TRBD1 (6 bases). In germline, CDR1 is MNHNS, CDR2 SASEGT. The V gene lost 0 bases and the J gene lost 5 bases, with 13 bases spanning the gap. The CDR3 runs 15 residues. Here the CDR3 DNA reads TGTGCCAGCAGTGAAGCACCAGGGGTTGTGGAGACCCAGTACTTC. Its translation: CASSEAPGVVETQYF.

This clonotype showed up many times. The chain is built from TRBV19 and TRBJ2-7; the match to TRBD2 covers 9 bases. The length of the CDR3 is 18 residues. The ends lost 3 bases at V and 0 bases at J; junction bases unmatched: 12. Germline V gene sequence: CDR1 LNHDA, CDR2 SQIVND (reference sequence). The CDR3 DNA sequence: TGTGCCAGTAGTATTAACGGCGGGAGGGCCGCCAGCTCCTACGAGCAGTACTTC. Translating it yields CASSINGGRAASSYEQYF.

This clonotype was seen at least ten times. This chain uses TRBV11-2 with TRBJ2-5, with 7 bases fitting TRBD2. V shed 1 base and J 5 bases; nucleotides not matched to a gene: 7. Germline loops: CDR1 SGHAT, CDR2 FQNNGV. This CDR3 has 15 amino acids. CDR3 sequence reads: CASSLATGGSETQYF. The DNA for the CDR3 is TGTGCCAGCAGCTTAGCAACGGGAGGCTCCGAGACCCAGTACTTC.

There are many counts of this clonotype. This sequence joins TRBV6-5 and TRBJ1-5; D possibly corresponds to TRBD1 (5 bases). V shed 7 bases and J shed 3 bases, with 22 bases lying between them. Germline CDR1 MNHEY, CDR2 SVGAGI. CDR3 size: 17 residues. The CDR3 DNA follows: TGTGCCAGCAACGTAAGAAGGGGAACGGGGGACAATCAGCCCCAGCATTTT. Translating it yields CASNVRRGTGDNQPQHF.

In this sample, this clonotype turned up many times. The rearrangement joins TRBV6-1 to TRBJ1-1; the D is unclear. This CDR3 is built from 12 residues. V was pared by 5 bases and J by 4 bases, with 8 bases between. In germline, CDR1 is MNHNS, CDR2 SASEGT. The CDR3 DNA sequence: TGTGCCAGCAGTCCCTCATCCACTGAAGCTTTCTTT. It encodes CASSPSSTEAFF.

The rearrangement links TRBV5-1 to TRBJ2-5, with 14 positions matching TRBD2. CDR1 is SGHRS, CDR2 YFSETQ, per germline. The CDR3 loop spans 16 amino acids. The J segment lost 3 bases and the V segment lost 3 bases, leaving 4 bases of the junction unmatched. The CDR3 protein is CASSSGLAGGKETQYF. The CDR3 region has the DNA TGCGCCAGCAGCTCTGGACTAGCGGGAGGTAAAGAGACCCAGTACTTC.